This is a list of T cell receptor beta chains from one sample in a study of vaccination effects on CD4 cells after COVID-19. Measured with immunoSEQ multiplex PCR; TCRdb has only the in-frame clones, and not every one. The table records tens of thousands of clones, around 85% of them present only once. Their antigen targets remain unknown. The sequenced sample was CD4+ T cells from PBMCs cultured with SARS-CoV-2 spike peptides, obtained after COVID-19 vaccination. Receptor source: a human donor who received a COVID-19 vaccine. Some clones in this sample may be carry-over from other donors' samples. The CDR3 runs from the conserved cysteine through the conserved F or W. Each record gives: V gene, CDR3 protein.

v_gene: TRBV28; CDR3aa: CASSLEGRSIQYF
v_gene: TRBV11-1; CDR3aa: CASSLGLSVGTGELFF
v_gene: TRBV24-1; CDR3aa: CATSDPGTGPWGYTF
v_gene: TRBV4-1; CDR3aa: CASSQGGYSGRGLANYGYTF
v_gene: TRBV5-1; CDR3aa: CASSRPRDRPMNTEAFF
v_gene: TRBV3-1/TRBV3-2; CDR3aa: CASRVEGFYGYTF
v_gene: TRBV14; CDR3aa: CASSQDTGLARGDTQYF
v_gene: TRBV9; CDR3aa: CASSSGRTVDGPQHF
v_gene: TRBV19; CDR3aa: CASSTGLARSINTQYF
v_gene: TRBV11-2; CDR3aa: CASSPSSGATGYTF
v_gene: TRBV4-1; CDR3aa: CASSARSMTGLLSSGANVLTF
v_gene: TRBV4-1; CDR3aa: CASSPPGGSPRLLDTQYF
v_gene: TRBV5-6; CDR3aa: CASSWNRGANTGELFF
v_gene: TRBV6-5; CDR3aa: CASSYSTQGNNSPLHF
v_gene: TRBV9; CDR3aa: CASSASSSTGELFF
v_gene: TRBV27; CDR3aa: CASSFRLYNEQFF
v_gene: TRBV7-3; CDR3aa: CASSLEGSSYNEQFF
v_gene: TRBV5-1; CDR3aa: CASSSGQSPEAFF
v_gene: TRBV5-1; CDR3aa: CASSLGRNEKLFF
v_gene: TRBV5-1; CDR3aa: CASSLGGVSGANVLTF
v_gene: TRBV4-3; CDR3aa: CASSHEVRDRGGYTF
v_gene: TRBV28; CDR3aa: CASRPGQGEPIISRSPLHF
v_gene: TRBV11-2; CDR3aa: CASSLSTGSYGYTF
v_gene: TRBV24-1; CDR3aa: CATSTGRGPNTGELFF
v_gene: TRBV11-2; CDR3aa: CASSPRLESRTDTQYF
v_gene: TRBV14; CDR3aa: CASSQDMIPNSPLHF
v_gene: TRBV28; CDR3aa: CASSFLRIAGTEAFF
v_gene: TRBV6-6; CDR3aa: CASKLSDGSGNTIYF
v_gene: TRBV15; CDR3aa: CATSRDRQGVGYTF
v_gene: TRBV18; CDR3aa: CASSPPTSGIPDTQYF
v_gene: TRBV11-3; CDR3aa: CASSFTGTAGGELFF
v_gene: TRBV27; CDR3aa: CASRRWQGGSYNSPLHF
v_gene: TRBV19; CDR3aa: CASSTGAYYNEQFF
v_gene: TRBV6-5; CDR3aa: CASSYSSGGAKKTQYF
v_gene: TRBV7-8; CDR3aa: CASGRLSNQPQHF
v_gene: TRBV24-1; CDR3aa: CATIGDTDTQYF
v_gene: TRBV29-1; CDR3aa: CSVVLAGGTDTQYF
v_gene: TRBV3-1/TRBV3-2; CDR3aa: CASSQEAGTGRDEQFF
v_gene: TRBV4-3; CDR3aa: CASSHSKFTGELFF
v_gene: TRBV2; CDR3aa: CASSRFAANTGELFF
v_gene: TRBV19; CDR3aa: CASQNGVGSEKLFF
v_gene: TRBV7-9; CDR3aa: CASSLMGQESYGYTF
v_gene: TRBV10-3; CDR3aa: CAIASPGLATQETQYF
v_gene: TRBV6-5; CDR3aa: CASSRTGWEYGYTF
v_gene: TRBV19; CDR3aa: CASVSTGLTGNTIYF
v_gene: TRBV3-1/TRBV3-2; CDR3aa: CASSQDLWGIGNTEAFF
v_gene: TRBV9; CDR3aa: CASSVAGGNTIYF
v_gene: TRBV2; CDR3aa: CASNLSGGGETQYF
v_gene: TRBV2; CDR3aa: CASVRERLAGGNEQFF
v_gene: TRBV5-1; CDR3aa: CASSLGHGYGYTF